The 12 T cell receptor beta chains in this list originate from one sample, sequenced in a study of blood T cell repertoires in COVID-19. The assay was immunoSEQ multiplex PCR, and TCRdb's table has in-frame clones only and misses some. Of roughly 180,000 clones listed, roughly 85% are singletons. Material for sequencing was peripheral blood. All receptors come from a woman between 45 and 65 years old with COVID-19, enrolled during active disease.

V usage is TRBV2 and J usage is TRBJ2-1, with D unclear. The V gene lost 1 base and the J gene lost 7 bases, with 8 bases spanning the gap. The CDR3 runs to 13 residues. CDR1 and CDR2 from the germline V gene are SNHLY and FYNNEI. The CDR3 loop is CASSEGQINEQFF. The CDR3 DNA reads TGTGCCAGCAGTGAAGGGCAGATTAATGAGCAGTTCTTC.

J is TRBJ2-1 and V is TRBV2, with a tentative D call TRBD1 (5 bases). CDR3 length: 12 amino acids. The germline CDR1 and CDR2 sequences are SNHLY and FYNNEI. Trimming stripped 5 bases from V and 7 bases from J, with 9 bases between. CDR3 in amino acids: CASSRDSNEQFF. As DNA, the CDR3 is TGTGCCAGCAGTAGAGACAGTAATGAGCAGTTCTTC.

The rearrangement joins TRBV5-5 to TRBJ1-4; TRBD1 aligns across 9 bases. Germline V gene data show CDR1 as SGHKS and CDR2 as YYEKEE (reference sequence). V lost 4 bases and J lost 8; bases outside the gene matches: 18. This CDR3 spans 18 amino acids. Written as DNA, the CDR3 is TGTGCCAGCAGCCGACGGGAAAGACGGACAGGGGAGTCAGAAAAACTGTTTTTT. Translation gives CASSRRERRTGESEKLFF.

This clone showed up just a few times. The chain combines TRBV4-1 with TRBJ1-5, with D unclear. Looked up from germline, CDR1 is MGHRA and CDR2 is YSYEKL. CDR3 size: 16 residues. V gave up 0 bases and J gave up 4 bases, with 13 bases separating them. The CDR3 is CASSQDRVSLNQPQHF. The CDR3 DNA follows: TGCGCCAGCAGCCAAGACCGGGTCAGTTTAAATCAGCCCCAGCATTTT.

The rearrangement uses TRBV11-1 and TRBJ2-7; D is perhaps TRBD2 (6 bases). Germline CDR1 SGHAT, CDR2 FQDESV (reference sequence). CDR3 size: 14 residues. Trimming stripped 5 bases from V and 7 bases from J, with 18 bases between. The CDR3 DNA reads as TGTGCCAGCAGCCAGACTAGTGAGGCCCGTGAGCAGTACTTC. This translates into CASSQTSEAREQYF.

Written as DNA, the CDR3 is TGTGCCAGCAGCTTAATGGTTGAGAATGAGCAGTTCTTC. This codes for CASSLMVENEQFF. This chain joins TRBV7-3 and TRBJ2-1; D remains unclear. This CDR3 spans 13 amino acids. V lost 1 base and J 7 bases, leaving 8 bases between the germline ends. From germline, CDR1 is SGHTA and CDR2 FQGTGA.

V is TRBV3-1 (or the pseudogene TRBV3-2) and J is TRBJ1-5; D is ambiguous. The V gene's germline CDR1 is LGHDT and CDR2 YNNKEL (reference sequence). Trimming took off 2 bases at V and 3 bases at J, with 11 bases between the two ends. The CDR3 consists of 15 residues. The CDR3 loop reads CASSQMATDNQPQHF. In DNA form, the CDR3 reads TGTGCCAGCAGCCAAATGGCTACAGACAATCAGCCCCAGCATTTT.

Notes on this clone: Distinct nucleotide sequences in the sample also encode this CDR3. The V and J genes are TRBV11-2 and TRBJ2-5; the match to TRBD2 covers 13 bases. The CDR3 length is 17 residues. From germline, CDR1 is SGHAT and CDR2 FQNNGV. V shed 1 base and J 4 bases; nucleotides not matched to a gene: 6. CDR3 residues: CASSLGATSGGAETQYF. The CDR3 DNA sequence: TGTGCCAGCAGCTTAGGGGCCACTAGCGGGGGGGCAGAGACCCAGTACTTC.

This chain uses TRBV7-2 with TRBJ1-2; no definite D call. CDR3 length: 14 amino acids. The germline CDR1 and CDR2 sequences are SGHTA and FQGNSA. The ends were cut back, 3 bases at V and 7 bases at J, with 15 bases in the middle. The CDR3 here is CASSLVESGFGYTF. The CDR3 region has the DNA TGTGCCAGCAGCTTGGTCGAATCAGGCTTTGGCTACACCTTC.

This clone showed up just once. The chain links TRBV5-6 to TRBJ1-2, with 9 bases matching TRBD1. In germline, CDR1 is SGHDT, CDR2 YYEEEE. This CDR3 has 14 residues. V was pared by 0 bases and J by 3 bases, with 0 bases of the junction left unmatched. CDR3 region: CASSLGTGDYGYTF. The CDR3 bases are TGTGCCAGCAGCTTGGGGACAGGGGACTATGGCTACACCTTC.

This chain links TRBV30 with TRBJ2-5; a weak D match, TRBD2 (6 bases). The V gene lost 2 bases and the J gene lost 7 bases, with 11 bases spanning the gap. CDR3 size: 12 residues. Germline loops: CDR1 GTSNPN, CDR2 SVGIG (reference sequence). The CDR3 DNA is TGTGCCTGGAGTACTGCGCGGGGGACCCAGTACTTC. This codes for CAWSTARGTQYF.

This clone has just a few counts. The chain recombines TRBV24-1 with TRBJ1-3; 7 positions agree with TRBD1. The CDR3 runs 13 residues. Germline V gene lookup returns CDR1 KGHDR and CDR2 SFDVKD. The J segment lost 4 bases and the V segment lost 7 bases, leaving 3 bases of the junction unmatched. The CDR3 region has the DNA TGTGCCACCAGGAGGGGGCCGGGAAACACCATATATTTT. It is translated as CATRRGPGNTIYF.